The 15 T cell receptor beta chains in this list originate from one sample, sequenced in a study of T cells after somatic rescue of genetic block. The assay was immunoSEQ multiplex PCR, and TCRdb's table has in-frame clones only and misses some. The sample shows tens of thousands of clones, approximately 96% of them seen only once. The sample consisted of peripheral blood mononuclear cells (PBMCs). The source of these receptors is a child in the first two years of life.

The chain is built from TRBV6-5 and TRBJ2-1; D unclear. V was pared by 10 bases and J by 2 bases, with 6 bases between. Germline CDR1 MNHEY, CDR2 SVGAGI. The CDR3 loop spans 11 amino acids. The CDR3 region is CATDTYNEQFF. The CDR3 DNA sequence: TGTGCCACCGACACCTACAATGAGCAGTTCTTC.

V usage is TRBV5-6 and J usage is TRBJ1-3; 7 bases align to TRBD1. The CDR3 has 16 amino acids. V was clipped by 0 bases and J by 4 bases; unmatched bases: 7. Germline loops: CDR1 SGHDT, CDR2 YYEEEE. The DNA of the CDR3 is TGTGCCAGCAGCTTGGGACCCCCGGGACAGGGAAACACCATATATTTT. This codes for CASSLGPPGQGNTIYF.

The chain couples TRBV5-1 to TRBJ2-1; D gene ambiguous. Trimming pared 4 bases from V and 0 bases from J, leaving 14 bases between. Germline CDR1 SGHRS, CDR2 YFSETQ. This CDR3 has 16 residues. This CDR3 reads CASSVLSGSSYNEQFF. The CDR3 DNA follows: TGCGCCAGCAGCGTACTCTCAGGAAGCTCCTACAATGAGCAGTTCTTC.

The CDR3 bases are TGTGCCAGCAGTTTAGCGGGAGCTAGGAACGAGCAGTACTTC. Its protein product is CASSLAGARNEQYF. This chain uses TRBV6-5 with TRBJ2-7; 9 bases match TRBD2. This CDR3 has 14 residues. From germline, CDR1 is MNHEY and CDR2 SVGAGI. The V and J ends lost 4 bases and 5 bases, in that order; junction bases with no gene match: 6.

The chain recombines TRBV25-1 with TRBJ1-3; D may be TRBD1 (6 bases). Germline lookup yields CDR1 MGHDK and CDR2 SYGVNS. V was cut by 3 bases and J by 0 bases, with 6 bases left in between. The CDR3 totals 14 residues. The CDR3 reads CASSDRGSGNTIYF. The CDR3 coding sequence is TGTGCCAGCAGTGACAGGGGCTCTGGAAACACCATATATTTT.

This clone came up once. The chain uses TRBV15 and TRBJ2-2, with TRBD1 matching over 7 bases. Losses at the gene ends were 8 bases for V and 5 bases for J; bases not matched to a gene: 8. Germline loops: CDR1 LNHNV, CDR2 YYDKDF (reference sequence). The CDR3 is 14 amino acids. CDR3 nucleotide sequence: TGTGCCACCGAACAGAGGGGGCGGACCGGGGAGCTGTTTTTT. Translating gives CATEQRGRTGELFF.

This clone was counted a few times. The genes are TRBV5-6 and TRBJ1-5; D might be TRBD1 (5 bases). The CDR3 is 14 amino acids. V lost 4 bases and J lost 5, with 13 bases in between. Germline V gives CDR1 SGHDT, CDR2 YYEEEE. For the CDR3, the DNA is TGTGCCAGCAGCGCTAGGGGCAGGGATCAGCCCCAGCATTTT. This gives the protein CASSARGRDQPQHF.

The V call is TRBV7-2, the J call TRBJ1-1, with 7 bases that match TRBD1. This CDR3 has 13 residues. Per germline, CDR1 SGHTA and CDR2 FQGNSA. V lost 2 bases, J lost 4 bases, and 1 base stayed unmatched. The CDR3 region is CASSLRQGTEAFF. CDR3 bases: TGTGCCAGCAGCTTAAGACAGGGCACTGAAGCTTTCTTT.

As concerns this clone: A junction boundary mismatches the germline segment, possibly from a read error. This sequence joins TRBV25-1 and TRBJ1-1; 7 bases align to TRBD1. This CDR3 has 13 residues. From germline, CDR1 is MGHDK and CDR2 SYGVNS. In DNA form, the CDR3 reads TGTACCAGCATTTCTTTAGGGGGCACCGAAGCTTTCTTT. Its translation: CTSISLGGTEAFF. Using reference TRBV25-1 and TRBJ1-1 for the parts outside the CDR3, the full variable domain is EADIYQTPRYLVIGTGKKITLECSQTMGHDKMYWYQQDPGMELHLIHYSYGVNSTEKGDLSSESTVSRIRTEHFPLTLESARPSHTSQYLCTSISLGGTEAFFGQGTRLTVV.

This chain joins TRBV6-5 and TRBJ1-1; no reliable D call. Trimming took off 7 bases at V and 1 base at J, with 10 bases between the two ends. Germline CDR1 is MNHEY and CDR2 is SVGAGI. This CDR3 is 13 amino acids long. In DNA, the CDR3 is TGTGCCAGCACCTTAACCGGGAACACTGAAGCTTTCTTT. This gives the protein CASTLTGNTEAFF.

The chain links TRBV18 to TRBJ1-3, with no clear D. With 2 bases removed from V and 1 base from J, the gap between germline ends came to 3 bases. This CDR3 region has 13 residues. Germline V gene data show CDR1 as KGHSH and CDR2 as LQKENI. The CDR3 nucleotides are TGTGCCAGCTCACCAAGATCTGGAAACACCATATATTTT. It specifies CASSPRSGNTIYF.

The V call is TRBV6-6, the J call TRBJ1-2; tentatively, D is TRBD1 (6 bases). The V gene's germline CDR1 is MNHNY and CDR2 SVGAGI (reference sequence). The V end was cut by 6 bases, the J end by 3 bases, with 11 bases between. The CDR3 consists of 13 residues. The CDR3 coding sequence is TGTGCCAGCAGAAAGACAGGTTACTATGGCTACACCTTC. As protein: CASRKTGYYGYTF.

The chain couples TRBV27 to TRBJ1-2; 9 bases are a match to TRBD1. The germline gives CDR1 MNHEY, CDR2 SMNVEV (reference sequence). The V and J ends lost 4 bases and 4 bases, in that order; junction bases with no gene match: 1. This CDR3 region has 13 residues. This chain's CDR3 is CASSYRGRYGYTF. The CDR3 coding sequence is TGTGCCAGCAGTTACAGGGGGCGCTATGGCTACACCTTC.

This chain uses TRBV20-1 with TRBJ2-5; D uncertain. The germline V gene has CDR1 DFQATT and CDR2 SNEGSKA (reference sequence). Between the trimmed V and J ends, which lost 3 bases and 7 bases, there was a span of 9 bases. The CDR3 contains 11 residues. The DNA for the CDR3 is TGCAGTGCTAGGCTAAGGGTGACCCAGTACTTC. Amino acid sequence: CSARLRVTQYF.

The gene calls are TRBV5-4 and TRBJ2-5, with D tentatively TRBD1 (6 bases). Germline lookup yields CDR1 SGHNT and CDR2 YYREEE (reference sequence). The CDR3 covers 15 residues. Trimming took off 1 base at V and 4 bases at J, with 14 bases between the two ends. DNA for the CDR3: TGTGCCAGCAGCTTGTCAACAGGGAGAGCAGAGACCCAGTACTTC. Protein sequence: CASSLSTGRAETQYF.